This T cell receptor (beta chain) was recorded in a study of cytomegalovirus exposure and HLA in healthy donors (dated by TCRdb to 2016 to 2017). For the wider study: An earlier analysis of 587 of the donors reported 250 to 350 Gb of sequence data and 120 million or so unique TCR beta sequences from roughly 180 million T cells. A later genetic analysis took genome-wide SNP genotypes for 398 of the 666 donors and used that subset as a discovery cohort. The study combined high-throughput TCR immunosequencing, statistical association of individual TCRs with disease status, and machine learning to predict cytomegalovirus infection status. All discovery cohort repertoires had been generated on a single sequencing platform. The number of donors typed differed by locus, with roughly 629-640 for A, B, C, DRB1 and DQB1, more than 500 for DQA1, 600 to 610 for DPA1, and under 490 for DPB1. Donor age, sex, ethnicity and CMV serostatus were compiled alongside the repertoire data. HLA typing included class I and class II loci at four-digit resolution. In an earlier analysis of over 550 of the donors, high-throughput TCR beta sequencing was used to judge whether each TCR beta V gene segment behaved as functional or pseudogenic. To study patterns of TCR occurrence, a later analysis re-analyzed previously published TCR beta repertoires from several hundred donors and added high-resolution HLA genotyping. The later analysis used no new phenotypic data to find candidate immune exposures, relying instead on TCR beta sequences and their occurrence across donors. Roughly 5 DR-DQ haplotypes were treated as single units for association and clustering because of strong linkage in the cohort. The study aimed to test whether cataloging public T cell receptors could reveal signatures of past pathogen exposure. A separate validation cohort of 90 to 150 different subjects was used in addition to the roughly 670-subject first cohort. Using immunosequencing, the study profiled T cell repertoires from some 670 subjects and related those repertoires to cytomegalovirus serostatus. An early release that covered about 600 HLA-typed donors contained around 330 gigabases of sequencing data and 65 million to 100 million unique TCR sequences. Among the roughly 400 genotyped donors, approximately 81% belonged to the genetic ancestry cluster associated with self-reported Caucasian donors. Among roughly 400 genotyped donors of the cohort, an average of approximately 240,000 unique TCR beta nucleotide sequences was sequenced per donor, of which about 18% were non-productive.

The cohort comprised around 700 healthy bone marrow donors. Cohort members were all nominally healthy when sampled, although unrecorded immune exposures were likely present. The donor tested CMV seronegative, placing the donor among the 350 or so seronegative members of the cohort. A peripheral blood sample was provided by each donor, and peripheral blood mononuclear cells were used for TCR beta sequencing. Genomic DNA extraction from the blood cell samples was performed with the Qiagen DNeasy Blood Extraction Kit. The library relied on the immunoSEQ multiplex PCR assay. For the multiplex PCR, a mixture combining 60 forward primers for TCR Vbeta segments and 13 reverse primers for TCR Jbeta segments was used. The CDR3 region of rearranged TCR beta genes was amplified from genomic DNA by a multiplex PCR assay. Amplified TCR beta libraries were sequenced as 87-base-pair reads on the Illumina HiSeq System. In the paper's pipeline: A later analysis counted around 72 million unique TCR beta chains across the 600 to 850 repertoires, and roughly 11 million of these chains were shared by at least two donors. A nearest-neighbor algorithm error-corrected the raw reads and collapsed the reads into unique sequences, merging closely related sequences to remove PCR and sequencing errors. Alignment of CDR3 sequences to IMGT reference sequences was used to assign V, D and J gene segments. For a sequence to be retained, a match of at least six nucleotides was required to both a V gene segment and a J gene segment. Rearrangements were classified as productive when the CDR3 lacked stop codons and remained in frame with V and J, and all other rearrangements were classified as non-productive. CDR3 was defined according to IMGT convention as the region running from the second conserved V-encoded cysteine to the conserved J-encoded phenylalanine. In an earlier analysis of around 540 of the donors, sequences lacking an unambiguous match to a single V gene segment were excluded. An earlier analysis of several hundred of the donors classified V segments as functional when productive rearrangements were above 56.7% and as segregating when the standard deviation between donors was above 5%. To diagnose cytomegalovirus status from the catalog of TCR beta chain sequences, a statistical classification framework was built. In a later analysis, V and J genes were assigned by comparing TCR nucleotide sequences against IMGT/GENE-DB human TR gene sequences. A later analysis assigned CDR3 sequences and most-parsimonious VDJ recombination scenarios with the TCRdist pipeline. In a later analysis, each TCR beta chain was defined by its CDR3 amino acid sequence together with its V-gene family, and reads without a unique V-gene family were excluded. In a later analysis, around 600 highly shared, low-generation-probability nucleotide sequences were removed to address suspected cross-contamination and a sequencing artifact. In a later analysis, a clonal expansion index for each public chain was calculated from normalized within-repertoire ranks of inferred template counts. In a later analysis, generation probabilities were computed using a VDJ recombination model fitted to out-of-frame rearrangements, and the results were checked against IGoR. In a later analysis, hypergeometric tests were used to score TCR-TCR, TCR-HLA and TCR-CMV co-occurrence, with a repertoire-size bias correction applied to TCR pairs. A later analysis estimated false discovery rates by permuting HLA or CMV assignments 20 times. A later analysis grouped co-occurring TCRs with DBSCAN, adding TCRdist sequence similarity when clustering within HLA-allele-positive subsets. Repertoires with fewer than 30,000 or more than 120,000 public chains were left out of co-occurrence clustering, as were five repertoires with anomalous nucleotide sharing. TCRdb obtained this table from immuneACCESS and retained in-frame rearrangements with V and J assigned. These tables miss some clones; where compared with another copy, unresolved V genes account for less than half of the shortfall, and the remainder is unexplained. V and J calls and clone size are as listed in that table; D and trimming were resolved from the DNA. The sample table shows 100,000 to 150,000 clones, and approximately 74% are seen once. The biggest ten clones account for roughly 7% of the sample.

The germline V gene supplies CDR1 MNHNS and CDR2 SASEGT. Cut back by 0 bases and 4 bases, the V and J ends lie 7 bases apart. The CDR3, from cysteine to phenylalanine, totals 14 residues. Only the CDR3 DNA stays, 42 bases, in frame from base 1. The research as a whole found: Compared with equally common non-associated chains, HLA-associated TCR beta chains in a later analysis were more clonally expanded and had lower generation probabilities. Some IMGT-functional V segments, including TRBV6-2 and TRBV6-3, could not be distinguished by the 87-base-pair reads and were therefore excluded. Broadly in line with IMGT annotations, most TCR beta V segments showed up in productive rearrangements about 87% or about 30% of the time in an earlier analysis of around 550 of the donors. The study listed 150 to 200 TCR beta chains as associated with cytomegalovirus. Most CMV-associated TCR beta chains appeared to be HLA-restricted in a later analysis, and the HLA associations seemed to be driven largely by CMV exposure. In a later genetic analysis, a missense DCLRE1C variant was associated with V-gene and J-gene trimming of TCR beta chains, and the association was replicated in an independent cohort. Correlated functional status among segregating V segments might be attributable to linkage disequilibrium, but an unknown experimental factor could not be ruled out. In vitro tests confirmed that three of the cytomegalovirus-associated TCR beta chains recognize cytomegalovirus antigens. A later analysis associated about 16,000 TCR beta sequences with specific HLA alleles at a false discovery rate of 0.05. Most TCR sequences were observed very rarely across donors, whereas some public TCRs were present in many individuals. In both the original and validation cohorts, the classifier was reported to diagnose cytomegalovirus status with high specificity and sensitivity. The presence/absence analyses assumed that sequencing depth was roughly uniform across donors, and that assumption may not be true. The sequencing pipeline was judged likely to have produced a cluster of highly shared sequence variants as a technical artifact. A later analysis found that TCR association rates varied across HLA loci, with DRB1 alleles showing the most associated TCRs and HLA-C alleles the fewest. According to a later analysis, parvovirus B19, influenza, CMV and Epstein-Barr virus appeared linked to several top co-occurrence clusters. Because counts were too low, roughly 18 rarely observed V segments, including chromosome 9 orphons, were left out of the earlier analysis of about 620 of the donors. The only immune exposure information available for the cohort was CMV serostatus. Assigning TCR associations to individual alleles was difficult when HLA alleles, especially DR and DQ, strongly co-occurred. Only TCR beta chains were sequenced in this cohort, and the absence of alpha or paired-chain data limited detectable features. A further reported finding was that TCR beta sequences accurately predicted the HLA-A and HLA-B alleles for most subjects in the first cohort. It was suggested by the authors that the approach could potentially be generalized to other disease states and immunological phenotypes. HLA typing was unavailable for some donors at each locus, so association tests used only the typed subset. A later genetic analysis reported fewer N-insertions in productive TCRs among donors in an Asian-associated ancestry cluster than the roughly 700-donor mean.

As regards this clone: This receptor's antigen is unknown. Per-base quality was not reported, and no clone a single base away is much larger than it.

The sequence was collected from a male donor in good health and CMV-seronegative. The rearranged chain carries TRBV6-1 and TRBJ2-1, with TRBD1 as a weak D call on 6 bases. The sequencing sample was made of PBMCs. The CDR3 protein is CASSEAGTYNEQFF. DNA sequence: TGTGCCAGCAGTGAAGCGGGGACATACAATGAGCAGTTCTTC.